This TCR beta chain was observed in a study of graft-versus-host responses after intestinal transplantation (dated by TCRdb to the early 2020s). For context, the study as a whole: The transplants that recipients got were multivisceral, liver-intestinal, or isolated intestinal. After intestinal transplantation, graft-versus-host and host-versus-graft alloreactive T cell clones were followed in the graft, circulation and bone marrow using bulk TCR-beta CDR3 sequencing. Rather than being sequenced by the commercial service, samples from a few later patients were sequenced in-house on an Illumina MiSeq and processed with MiXCR. A peak of at least 4% donor T cells among recipient peripheral blood mononuclear cells was the definition used for donor T cell macrochimerism. Every recipient was given anti-thymocyte globulin induction, followed by around three years of maintenance tacrolimus and steroids. The cohort enrolled 20 to 25 intestinal transplant recipients, one of whom was a retransplant, and a few patients without pretransplant specimens were excluded. To identify alloreactive clones, pre-transplant mixed lymphocyte reaction products were sequenced and compared with unstimulated pre-transplant donor and recipient T cells. The paper as a whole reports these results and caveats: GvH clones were detected in recipient bone marrow, and some appeared earlier in ileal mucosa or blood, consistent with an intestinal mucosal origin. Early after transplant, declines in HvG clones were associated with peak levels of circulating GvH clones. The relatively low number and heterogeneity of intestinal transplant patients limited the conclusions. In patients with donor T cell macrochimerism, the allografts had high GvH to HvG T cell clonal ratios.

The library was made by the immunoSEQ multiplex PCR assay. For most patients, genomic DNA was isolated using the Qiagen DNeasy Blood and Tissue Kit and was shipped frozen to Adaptive Biotechnologies for TCR sequencing. High-throughput TCR-beta CDR3 sequencing of genomic DNA from most patients was performed by Adaptive Biotechnologies. From the authors' description of their analysis: TCR sequencing data were retrieved from Adaptive's ImmunoSEQ software for 15 to 20 patients, whereas a few other patients were processed with MiXCR and VDJtools. To correct CD4 versus CD8 sorting errors, any sequence found in both subsets at a frequency ratio below 5:1 was removed. CDR3 nucleotide sequences shared between donor and recipient were removed because their origin could not be assigned. To count as alloreactive, a clone needed at least 2-fold expansion over unstimulated cells and a minimum CFSE-low frequency of 0.002% (template counts) or 0.001% (read counts). A clone was considered mappable if detected in the sequenced pre-transplant spleen, lymph node, or MLR CFSE-low populations of the donor or recipient. Cumulative frequency of alloreactive clones was calculated as a percentage of all sequences weighted by copy number. Entries here come from immuneACCESS through TCRdb and include only in-frame sequences with V and J called. Some clones fail to appear in such tables; in the studies checked, an unresolved V gene covers under half of the shortfall, and the cause of the remainder is unknown. V, J and clone size reflect that table, while D and trimming were determined from the DNA. The sample table lists approximately 97,000 clones, about nine tenths of them with a count of one. In total, the top ten clones hold approximately 0.18% of the sample.

The time point label of this sample denotes: cells obtained before transplantation from donor or recipient. CD3+CD4+ and CD3+CD8+ populations were FACS-sorted from unstimulated pre-transplant donor and recipient cells taken from spleen or lymph nodes. In the case of this clone: It lacks a known antigen. No base quality values were provided; no much bigger clone lies one nucleotide off.

The germline V gene (reference sequence) specifies SGHKS as CDR1 and YYEKEE as CDR2. Inclusive of the bounding cysteine and phenylalanine, the CDR3 is 14 residues long. Here the CDR3 DNA is all that survives: 42 bases in frame from base 1. V and J lose 0 bases and 5 bases, and a span of 11 bases separates them. This sequence was found in a human donor who was the organ donor for an intestinal transplant. Recombination connected TRBV5-5 to TRBJ1-1; no D gene call is confident. This sample comprised unstimulated CD4+ T cells sorted from spleen or lymph node cells, obtained before transplant. The CDR3 reads CASSLAGWITEAFF. The DNA reads as follows: TGTGCCAGCAGCTTGGCCGGGTGGATAACTGAAGCTTTCTTT.